This TCR beta chain derives from a study of blood T cell repertoires in COVID-19. For the study at large: Researchers got acute and convalescent COVID-19 samples from the United States, Italy and Spain.

Participants came from some 23 US areas, aged roughly 18 to 95 years. In the authors' workflow: Counts of nucleated cells, estimated from reference gene primer amplification, were obtained. TCRdb's copy holds only in-frame clones and misses some; the assay was immunoSEQ multiplex PCR. V and J calls and clone size are copied from that table; D and trimming were computed from the DNA. The sample holds around 250,000 clones, around nine tenths seen once. Germline CDR1 is KGHDR and CDR2 is SFDVKD. This CDR3 region has 12 residues. The ends were cut back, 4 bases at V and 5 bases at J, with 5 bases in the middle.

The sequencing sample was made of PBMCs or T cells enriched from blood (not recorded which). This receptor was obtained from a woman aged 50 to 60 who had recovered from COVID-19. The chain recombines TRBV24-1 with TRBJ2-1; weak D call: TRBD2 (5 bases). The CDR3 nucleotides are TGTGCCACCAGTGAGACTAACAATGAGCAGTTCTTC. It codes for CATSETNNEQFF.